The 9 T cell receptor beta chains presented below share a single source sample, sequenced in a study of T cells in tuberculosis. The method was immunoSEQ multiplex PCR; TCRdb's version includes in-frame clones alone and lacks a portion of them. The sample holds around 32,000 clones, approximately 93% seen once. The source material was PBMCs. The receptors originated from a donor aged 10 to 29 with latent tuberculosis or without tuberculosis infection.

CDR3 residues: CASTPQWESFSYEQYF. DNA of the CDR3: TGTGCCAGCACCCCTCAATGGGAGTCGTTCTCCTACGAGCAGTACTTC. V and J are TRBV27 and TRBJ2-7; TRBD2 is a possible D gene (5 bases). The germline CDR1 and CDR2 sequences are MNHEY and SMNVEV (reference sequence). The CDR3 loop spans 16 amino acids. Trimming cost V 7 bases and J 0 bases, with 19 bases left between them.

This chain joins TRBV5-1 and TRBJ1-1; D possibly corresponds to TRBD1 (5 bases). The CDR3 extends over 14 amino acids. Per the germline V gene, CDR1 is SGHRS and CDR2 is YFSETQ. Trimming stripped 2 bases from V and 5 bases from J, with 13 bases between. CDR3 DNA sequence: TGCGCCAGCAGCTTAGTTCAGGGTCCTACTGAAGCTTTCTTT. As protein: CASSLVQGPTEAFF.

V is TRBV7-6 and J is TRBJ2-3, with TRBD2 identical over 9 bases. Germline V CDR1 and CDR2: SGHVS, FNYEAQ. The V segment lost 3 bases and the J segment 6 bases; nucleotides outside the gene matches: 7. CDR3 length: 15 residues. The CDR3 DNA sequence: TGTGCCAGCAGCTTCCTCGCGGGAGGGGGTGATACGCAGTATTTT. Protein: CASSFLAGGGDTQYF. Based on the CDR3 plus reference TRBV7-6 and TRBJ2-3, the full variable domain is GAGVSQSPRYKVTKRGQDVALRCDPISGHVSLYWYRQALGQGPEFLTYFNYEAQQDKSGLPNDRFSAERPEGSISTLTIQRTEQRDSAMYRCASSFLAGGGDTQYFGPGTRLTVL.

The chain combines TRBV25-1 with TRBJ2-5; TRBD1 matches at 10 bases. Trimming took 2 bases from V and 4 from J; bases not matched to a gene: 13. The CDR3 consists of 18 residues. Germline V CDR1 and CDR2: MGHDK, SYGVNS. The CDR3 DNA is TGTGCCAGCAGTGAACCGGGACAGGGGACGTTTATCTCAGAGACCCAGTACTTC. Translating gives CASSEPGQGTFISETQYF. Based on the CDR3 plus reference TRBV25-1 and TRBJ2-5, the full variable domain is EADIYQTPRYLVIGTGKKITLECSQTMGHDKMYWYQQDPGMELHLIHYSYGVNSTEKGDLSSESTVSRIRTEHFPLTLESARPSHTSQYLCASSEPGQGTFISETQYFGPGTRLLVL.

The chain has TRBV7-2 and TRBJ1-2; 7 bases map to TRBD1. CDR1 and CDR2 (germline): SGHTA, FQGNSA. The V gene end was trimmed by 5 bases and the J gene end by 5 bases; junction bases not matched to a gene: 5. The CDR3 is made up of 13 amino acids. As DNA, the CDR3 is TGTGCCAGCAGCCTTGTACAGGGGTATGGCTACACCTTC. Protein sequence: CASSLVQGYGYTF.

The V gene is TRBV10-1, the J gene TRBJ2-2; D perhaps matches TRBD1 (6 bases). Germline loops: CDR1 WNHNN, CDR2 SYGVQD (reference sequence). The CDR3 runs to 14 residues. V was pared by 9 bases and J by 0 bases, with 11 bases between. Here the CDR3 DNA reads TGCGCCAGTAATAGGGGGTCGAACACCGGGGAGCTGTTTTTT. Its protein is CASNRGSNTGELFF.

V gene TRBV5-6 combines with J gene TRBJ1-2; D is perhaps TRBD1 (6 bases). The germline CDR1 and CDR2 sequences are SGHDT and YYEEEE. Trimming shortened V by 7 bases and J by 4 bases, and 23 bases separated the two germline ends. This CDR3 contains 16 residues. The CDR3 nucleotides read TGTGCCAGCTCCTTCGCTGAACAGGGACTAGTCTATGGCTACACCTTC. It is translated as CASSFAEQGLVYGYTF.

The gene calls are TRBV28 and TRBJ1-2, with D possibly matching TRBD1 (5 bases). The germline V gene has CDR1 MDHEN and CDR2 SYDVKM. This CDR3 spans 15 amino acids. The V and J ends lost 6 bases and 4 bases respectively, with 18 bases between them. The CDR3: CASRVGGGGLYGYTF. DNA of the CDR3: TGTGCCAGCAGAGTGGGGGGAGGCGGGCTCTATGGCTACACCTTC.

CDR3 sequence: CASSRQGEFGGYTF. The CDR3 DNA is TGTGCCAGCAGTCGACAGGGGGAATTTGGTGGCTACACCTTC. The V gene is TRBV27, the J gene TRBJ1-2; 9 bases agree with TRBD1. The CDR3 has 14 residues. The germline gives CDR1 MNHEY, CDR2 SMNVEV (reference sequence). The V gene end was trimmed by 5 bases and the J gene end by 7 bases; junction bases not matched to a gene: 8.